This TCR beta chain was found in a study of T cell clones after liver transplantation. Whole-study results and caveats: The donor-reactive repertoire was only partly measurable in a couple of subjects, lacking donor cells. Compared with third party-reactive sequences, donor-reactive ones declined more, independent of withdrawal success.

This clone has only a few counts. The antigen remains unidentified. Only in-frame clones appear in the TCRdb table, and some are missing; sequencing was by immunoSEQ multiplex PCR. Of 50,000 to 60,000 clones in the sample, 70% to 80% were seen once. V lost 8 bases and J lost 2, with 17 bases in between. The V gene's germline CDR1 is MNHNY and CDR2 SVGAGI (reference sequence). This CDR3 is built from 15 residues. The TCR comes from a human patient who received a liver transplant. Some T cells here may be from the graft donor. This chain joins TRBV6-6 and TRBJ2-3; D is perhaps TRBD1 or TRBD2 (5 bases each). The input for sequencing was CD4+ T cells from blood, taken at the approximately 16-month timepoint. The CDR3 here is CASRGSRDVTDTQYF. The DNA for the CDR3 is TGTGCCAGCCGGGGAAGCCGGGACGTCACAGATACGCAGTATTTT.